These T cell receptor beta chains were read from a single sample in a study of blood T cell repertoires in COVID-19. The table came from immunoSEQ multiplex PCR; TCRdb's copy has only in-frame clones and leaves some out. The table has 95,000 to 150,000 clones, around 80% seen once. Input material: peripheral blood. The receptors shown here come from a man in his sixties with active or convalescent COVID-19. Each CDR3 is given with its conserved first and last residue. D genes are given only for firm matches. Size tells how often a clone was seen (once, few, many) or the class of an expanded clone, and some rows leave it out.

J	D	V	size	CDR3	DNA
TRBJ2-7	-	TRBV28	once	CASSLEVGEQYF	TGTGCCAGCAGTTTAGAGGTCGGGGAGCAGTACTTC
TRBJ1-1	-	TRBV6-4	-	CASSRGANTEAFF	TGTGCCAGCAGCCGGGGGGCGAACACTGAAGCTTTCTTT
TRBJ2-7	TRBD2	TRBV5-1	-	CASSLGAGAYEQYF	TGCGCCAGCAGCTTGGGAGCGGGGGCCTACGAGCAGTACTTC
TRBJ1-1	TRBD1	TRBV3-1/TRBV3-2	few	CASSPGTGRITEAFF	TGTGCCAGCAGCCCAGGGACAGGGAGGATCACTGAAGCTTTCTTT
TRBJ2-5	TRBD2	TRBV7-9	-	CASSPGLAGETQYF	TGTGCCAGCAGCCCTGGACTAGCGGGAGAGACCCAGTACTTC
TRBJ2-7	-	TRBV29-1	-	CSVERGRGDYEQYF	TGCAGCGTTGAACGAGGCAGGGGAGACTACGAGCAGTACTTC
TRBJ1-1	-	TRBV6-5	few	CASNWGGGNTEAFF	TGTGCCAGTAATTGGGGGGGCGGGAACACTGAAGCTTTCTTT
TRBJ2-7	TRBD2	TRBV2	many	CASSGLRGGDEQYF	TGTGCCAGCAGTGGACTACGCGGGGGGGACGAGCAGTACTTC
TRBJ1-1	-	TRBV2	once	CASRGETGYTEAFF	TGTGCCAGCAGGGGGGAGACAGGATACACTGAAGCTTTCTTT
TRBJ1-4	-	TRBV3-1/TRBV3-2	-	CASSPREGDEKLFF	TGTGCCAGCAGCCCGCGTGAGGGAGATGAAAAACTGTTTTTT
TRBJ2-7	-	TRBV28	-	CASSLEAGTYEQYF	TGTGCCAGCAGTTTAGAGGCAGGGACCTACGAGCAGTACTTC
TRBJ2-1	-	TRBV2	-	CASRRERGGSYNEQFF	TGTGCCAGCAGGAGGGAGAGAGGGGGCTCCTACAATGAGCAGTTCTTC
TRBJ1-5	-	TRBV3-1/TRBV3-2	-	CASSQDSRGGNQPQHF	TGTGCCAGCAGCCAAGACAGTCGGGGGGGAAATCAGCCCCAGCATTTT
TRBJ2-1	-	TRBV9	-	CASSPGLPKPYNEQFF	TGTGCCAGCAGCCCCGGACTGCCGAAGCCCTACAATGAGCAGTTCTTC
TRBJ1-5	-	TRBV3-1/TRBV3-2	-	CASSPDSSGNQPQHF	TGTGCCAGCAGCCCCGACAGTAGTGGCAATCAGCCCCAGCATTTT
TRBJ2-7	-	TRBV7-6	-	CASSDRKSYEQYF	TGTGCCAGCAGCGACAGGAAATCCTACGAGCAGTACTTC
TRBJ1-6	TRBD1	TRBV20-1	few	CSASPSGQGNSPLHF	TGCAGTGCTAGTCCTTCAGGACAGGGCAATTCACCCCTCCACTTT
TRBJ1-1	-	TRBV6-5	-	CASSYRAGNTEAFF	TGTGCCAGCAGTTACCGGGCGGGGAACACTGAAGCTTTCTTT
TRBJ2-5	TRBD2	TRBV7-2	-	CASSLGGLAETQYF	TGTGCCAGCAGCTTAGGAGGACTAGCAGAGACCCAGTACTTC
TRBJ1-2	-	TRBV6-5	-	CASSYAGARGYTF	TGTGCCAGCAGTTACGCGGGGGCGAGGGGCTACACCTTC
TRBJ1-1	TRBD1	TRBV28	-	CASLGGFTEAFF	TGTGCCAGCCTAGGGGGCTTCACTGAAGCTTTCTTT
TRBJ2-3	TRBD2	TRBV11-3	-	CASSASGSTDTQYF	TGTGCCAGCAGCGCTAGCGGGAGCACAGATACGCAGTATTTT
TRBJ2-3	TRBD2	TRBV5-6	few	CASSLDGGVTDTQYF	TGTGCCAGCAGCTTGGATGGGGGGGTAACAGATACGCAGTATTTT
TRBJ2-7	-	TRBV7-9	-	CASSHSYEQYF	TGTGCCAGCAGCCACAGCTACGAGCAGTACTTC
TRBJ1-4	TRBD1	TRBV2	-	CASSKQGNEKLFF	TGTGCCAGCAGTAAACAGGGGAATGAAAAACTGTTTTTT
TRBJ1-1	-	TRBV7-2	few	CASSSSQENTEAFF	TGTGCCAGCAGCTCCAGCCAGGAAAACACTGAAGCTTTCTTT
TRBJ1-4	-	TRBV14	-	CASSQESSRREKLFF	TGTGCCAGCAGCCAGGAGTCCTCCCGGCGAGAAAAACTGTTTTTT
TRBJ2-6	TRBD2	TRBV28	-	CASSPPRGAAGANVLTF	TGTGCCAGCAGTCCGCCGCGGGGGGCAGCGGGGGCCAACGTCCTGACTTTC
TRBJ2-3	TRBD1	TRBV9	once	CASSVAGQGLDTQYF	TGTGCCAGCAGCGTAGCAGGACAGGGTTTGGATACGCAGTATTTT
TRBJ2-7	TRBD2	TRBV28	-	CASSLGTSGTYEQYF	TGTGCCAGCAGTTTAGGGACTAGCGGTACCTACGAGCAGTACTTC
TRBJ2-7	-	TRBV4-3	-	CASSQDLGLALDEQYF	TGCGCCAGCAGCCAAGACCTGGGACTTGCTCTTGACGAGCAGTACTTC
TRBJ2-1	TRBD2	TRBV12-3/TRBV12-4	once	CALQRGGNNEQFF	TGTGCCCTTCAGCGGGGGGGAAACAATGAGCAGTTCTTC
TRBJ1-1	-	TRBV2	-	CASRANLNTEAFF	TGTGCCTCCAGGGCCAATCTGAACACTGAAGCTTTCTTT
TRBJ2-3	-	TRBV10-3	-	CAISERTTTDTQYF	TGTGCCATCAGTGAGCGGACTACCACAGATACGCAGTATTTT
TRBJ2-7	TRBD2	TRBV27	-	CASSGGSASSYEQYF	TGTGCCAGCAGTGGCGGGAGCGCCAGCTCCTACGAGCAGTACTTC
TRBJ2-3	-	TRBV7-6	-	CASSLAGTSTDTQYF	TGTGCCAGCAGCTTAGCCGGGACTAGCACAGATACGCAGTATTTT
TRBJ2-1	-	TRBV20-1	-	CSGRTYNEQFF	TGCAGTGGGAGGACCTACAATGAGCAGTTCTTC
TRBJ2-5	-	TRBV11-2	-	CASSLSDQETQYF	TGTGCCAGCAGCTTGAGCGACCAAGAGACCCAGTACTTC
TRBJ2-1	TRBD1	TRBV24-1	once	CATSEPTGAPYNEQFF	TGTGCCACCAGTGAGCCCACAGGGGCCCCCTACAATGAGCAGTTCTTC
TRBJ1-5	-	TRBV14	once	CASSQTAGISNQPQHF	TGTGCCAGCAGCCAAACCGCAGGGATCAGCAATCAGCCCCAGCATTTT
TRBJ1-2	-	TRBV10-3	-	CAISETGTNGYTF	TGTGCCATCAGTGAGACAGGAACCAATGGCTACACCTTC